This T cell receptor (beta chain) was found in a study of blood T cells in healthy people across ages. Across the whole study: Template-switching capture recovered about one barcoded beta molecule per two T cells.

Primers used in a second PCR of roughly 6 to 11 cycles were a sample-barcoded 5' primer and a J-beta primer mix. Each TCR beta cDNA got a 12-nucleotide random molecular identifier. One entry per CDR3 protein results from TCRdb running MiXCR on the 5' RACE reads. The sample has 650,000 to 1,000,000 distinct CDR3 sequences, around 36% seen once. This clonotype showed up just a few times. PBMCs numbering at least 7 million were isolated per sample. CDR1 is SGHDT and CDR2 is YYEEEE in the germline V gene. V lost 1 base to trimming and J lost 0 bases, with 8 bases between them. The CDR3 sequence is 15 residues long.

The chain couples TRBV5-6 to TRBJ1-5; D ambiguous. Sequenced sample: blood. This receptor was identified in a man aged 18-30 years in good health. The CDR3 reads CASSLLHNSNQPQHF. The CDR3 DNA follows: TGTGCCAGCAGCTTGCTACATAATAGCAATCAGCCCCAGCATTTT.